One and the same sample provided the 30 T cell receptor beta chains below, sequenced in a study of long-term antiretroviral therapy in people with HIV. Run at survey level, the immunoSEQ assay was version v3.0. TCRdb's copy holds only in-frame clones and misses some; the assay was immunoSEQ multiplex PCR. The sample comprises fewer than 30,000 clones, more than 85% of which are singletons, and under 5% rests with the top ten. The source was unsorted PBMCs, collected roughly 2.7 years after starting antiretroviral therapy. Source of these receptors: a man aged 40-50 years with HIV.

The J gene is TRBJ2-3, the V gene TRBV6-5, with D possibly TRBD1 on 5 matching bases. Germline V lookup: CDR1 MNHEY, CDR2 SVGAGI. This CDR3 comprises 16 residues. V was shortened by 0 bases and J by 2 bases, with 12 bases between the two germline ends. The CDR3 region is CASSYSTQDYTDTQYF. CDR3 coding DNA: TGTGCCAGCAGTTACTCGACACAGGATTACACAGATACGCAGTATTTT.

The chain recombines TRBV5-1 with TRBJ2-1; TRBD2 matches at 10 bases. The J segment lost 5 bases and the V segment lost 1 base, leaving 12 bases of the junction unmatched. The CDR3 has 18 residues. Germline CDR1 SGHRS, CDR2 YFSETQ. DNA of the CDR3: TGCGCCAGCAGCTTGTCAGCGGGGGGGCTCCCCAGACACAATGAGCAGTTCTTC. Its translation is CASSLSAGGLPRHNEQFF.

The chain employs TRBV11-2 and TRBJ2-2; a possible D gene is TRBD2 (5 bases). There are 15 residues in the CDR3. CDR1 SGHAT and CDR2 FQNNGV come from the germline V gene. V gave up 1 base and J gave up 4 bases, with 10 bases separating them. CDR3 DNA sequence: TGTGCCAGCAGCTTAGCGGGAAGAGGCACCGGGGAGCTGTTTTTT. It codes for CASSLAGRGTGELFF.

V gene TRBV30 combines with J gene TRBJ1-1; D is unclear. CDR3 length equals 15 residues. V lost 1 base to trimming and J lost 1 base, with 13 bases between them. Germline values: CDR1 GTSNPN, CDR2 SVGIG (reference sequence). The CDR3 bases are TGTGCCTGGAGTGGCTTTGGGTCGCGGAACACTGAAGCTTTCTTT. Its translation: CAWSGFGSRNTEAFF.

V and J are TRBV28 and TRBJ2-7, with D perhaps TRBD1 or TRBD2 (5 bases each). The CDR3 has 16 residues. The V gene's germline CDR1 is MDHEN and CDR2 SYDVKM. Deletions cut 3 bases from V and 1 base from J, with 16 bases between. CDR3 residues: CASSLRGIIKSYEQYF. The CDR3, as DNA: TGTGCCAGCAGTTTGAGGGGAATTATTAAGTCCTACGAGCAGTACTTC.

This clone was observed a single time. The chain couples TRBV7-2 to TRBJ1-1; no firm D call. CDR1 is SGHTA and CDR2 is FQGNSA in the germline V gene. The ends were cut back, 4 bases at V and 4 bases at J, with 10 bases in the middle. This CDR3 contains 13 residues. CDR3 in amino acids: CASSSFAGTEAFF. The CDR3 DNA sequence: TGTGCCAGCAGCTCTTTCGCGGGCACTGAAGCTTTCTTT. Full variable domain (outside the CDR3, taken from reference TRBV7-2 and TRBJ1-1): GAGVSQSPSNKVTEKGKDVELRCDPISGHTALYWYRQSLGQGLEFLIYFQGNSAPDKSGLPSDRFSAERTGGSVSTLTIQRTQQEDSAVYLCASSSFAGTEAFFGQGTRLTVV.

The chain has TRBV25-1 and TRBJ1-4; a weak D match, TRBD1 (5 bases). CDR3 length: 14 amino acids. CDR1 MGHDK and CDR2 SYGVNS come from the germline V gene. Trimming took off 5 bases at V and 7 bases at J, with 14 bases between the two ends. CDR3 sequence (DNA): TGTGCCAGCAGTATTGCGGGGGACCCTGAAAAACTGTTTTTT. Protein product: CASSIAGDPEKLFF.

The rearrangement links TRBV5-5 to TRBJ1-1, with a tentative D call TRBD1 (6 bases). Germline loops: CDR1 SGHKS, CDR2 YYEKEE (reference sequence). Trimming pared 0 bases from V and 8 bases from J, leaving 11 bases between. CDR3 length: 13 amino acids. CDR3 region: CASSLGTGIEAFF. The CDR3 bases are TGTGCCAGCAGCTTGGGAACAGGGATAGAAGCTTTCTTT.

This chain uses TRBV30 with TRBJ2-7; D ambiguous. The CDR3 consists of 11 residues. V dropped 1 base and J dropped 5 bases, with 6 bases sitting between them. Looked up from germline, CDR1 is GTSNPN and CDR2 is SVGIG (reference sequence). The CDR3 nucleotides read TGTGCCTGGAGTGGTCTCCACGAGCAGTACTTC. Amino acids: CAWSGLHEQYF.

V is TRBV6-5 and J is TRBJ1-2; TRBD1 is a possible D gene (5 bases). The CDR3 sequence is 13 residues long. V was shortened by 2 bases and J by 8 bases, with 12 bases between the two germline ends. Germline assignment: CDR1 MNHEY and CDR2 SVGAGI. CDR3 residues: CASSYPAQGGYTF. For the CDR3, the DNA is TGTGCCAGCAGTTACCCGGCGCAGGGAGGCTACACCTTC.

This clone occurred a few times. The V and J genes are TRBV6-5 and TRBJ2-7; D call uncertain. CDR3 length equals 15 residues. Germline lookup yields CDR1 MNHEY and CDR2 SVGAGI. Trimming took off 0 bases at V and 2 bases at J, with 11 bases between the two ends. CDR3 protein: CASSYSRPGPYEQYF. The CDR3 DNA sequence: TGTGCCAGCAGTTACTCGAGGCCAGGACCCTACGAGCAGTACTTC.

V and J are TRBV5-1 and TRBJ2-3; 8 nucleotides line up with TRBD1. The CDR3 consists of 13 residues. Trimming removed 5 bases from V and 3 bases from J; junction bases left unmatched: 2. Germline CDR1 SGHRS, CDR2 YFSETQ. The CDR3 loop reads CASRDRVTDTQYF. As DNA, the CDR3 is TGCGCCAGCAGGGACAGGGTGACAGATACGCAGTATTTT.

This clone has a handful of counts. The V gene is TRBV30, the J gene TRBJ2-2; unclear D gene. The CDR3 sequence is 10 residues long. Germline V lookup: CDR1 GTSNPN, CDR2 SVGIG (reference sequence). V lost 6 bases and J lost 3, with 2 bases in between. In DNA form, the CDR3 reads TGTGCCTGTGACACCGGGGAGCTGTTTTTT. As protein: CACDTGELFF.

V usage is TRBV5-6 and J usage is TRBJ2-1, with D unresolved. The CDR3 is 14 amino acids. The germline V gene encodes CDR1 SGHDT and CDR2 YYEEEE. V was pared by 4 bases and J by 3 bases, with 11 bases between. CDR3 bases: TGTGCCAGCAGCGATAGTAGTTTCTACAATGAGCAGTTCTTC. This codes for CASSDSSFYNEQFF.

The V and J genes are TRBV5-1 and TRBJ2-3, with D perhaps being TRBD1 or TRBD2 (5 bases each). The germline CDR1 and CDR2 sequences are SGHRS and YFSETQ. The V end was cut by 4 bases, the J end by 14 bases, with 17 bases between. The CDR3 covers 12 residues. The CDR3 coding sequence is TGCGCCAGCAGCCCCGCCGGGGCCGCGGGGTATTTT. Encoded protein: CASSPAGAAGYF.

The chain links TRBV10-3 to TRBJ1-1; TRBD1 agrees at 10 bases. The germline CDR1 and CDR2 sequences are ENHRY and SYGVKD. Trimming took 4 bases from V and 9 from J; bases not matched to a gene: 5. There are 13 residues in the CDR3. CDR3: CAISAGTGDQAFF. The CDR3, as DNA: TGTGCCATCAGTGCGGGGACAGGGGACCAAGCTTTCTTT.

This chain links TRBV7-2 with TRBJ2-7; 7 bases agree with TRBD2. J gave up 0 bases and V 5 bases, and 4 bases lay outside the gene matches. The germline V gene has CDR1 SGHTA and CDR2 FQGNSA. The CDR3 loop spans 14 amino acids. This CDR3 is CASSRGDGSYEQYF. In DNA form, the CDR3 reads TGTGCCAGCAGCCGGGGGGATGGCTCCTACGAGCAGTACTTC. Variable domain in full (rest from reference TRBV7-2 and TRBJ2-7): GAGVSQSPSNKVTEKGKDVELRCDPISGHTALYWYRQSLGQGLEFLIYFQGNSAPDKSGLPSDRFSAERTGGSVSTLTIQRTQQEDSAVYLCASSRGDGSYEQYFGPGTRLTVT.

The count of this clone is one. The chain carries TRBV6-5 and TRBJ2-2; 7 bases line up with TRBD1. Germline V lookup: CDR1 MNHEY, CDR2 SVGAGI. The junction had 7 bases not matched to a gene; V was cut back by 9 bases and J by 3 bases. The CDR3 length is 14 residues. CDR3 protein: CASHRGTDTGELFF. CDR3 DNA sequence: TGTGCCAGTCACAGGGGAACGGACACCGGGGAGCTGTTTTTT.

The chain recombines TRBV30 with TRBJ2-1; 10 bases are shared with TRBD2. Germline V CDR1 and CDR2: GTSNPN, SVGIG (reference sequence). The CDR3 length is 17 residues. Trimming at V came to 1 base and at J to 6 bases, leaving 12 bases not matched to a gene. The CDR3 region has the DNA TGTGCCTGGAGTGGACTAGCGGGTCCTGGGGGTGGCAATGAGCAGTTCTTC. Its protein is CAWSGLAGPGGGNEQFF. The full variable domain, completed using reference TRBV30 and TRBJ2-1, is SQTIHQWPATLVQPVGSPLSLECTVEGTSNPNLYWYRQAAGRGLQLLFYSVGIGQISSEVPQNLSASRPQDRQFILSSKKLLLSDSGFYLCAWSGLAGPGGGNEQFFGPGTRLTVL.

The chain combines TRBV10-2 with TRBJ1-6, with D tentatively TRBD1 (6 bases). This CDR3 comprises 16 residues. The germline V gene encodes CDR1 WSHSY and CDR2 SAAADI. Trimming took 4 bases from V and 5 from J, leaving 15 bases between them. The CDR3 protein is CASSGTAQGNNSPLHF. CDR3 nucleotides: TGCGCCAGCAGTGGCACGGCTCAGGGGAATAATTCACCCCTCCACTTT.

The J gene is TRBJ2-3, the V gene TRBV9; the D is unclear. The CDR3 is 10 residues long. With 4 bases removed from V and 3 bases from J, the gap between germline ends came to 0 bases. CDR1 is SGDLS and CDR2 is YYNGEE in the germline V gene. As DNA, the CDR3 is TGTGCCAGCAGCACAGATACGCAGTATTTT. It translates to CASSTDTQYF.

V is TRBV7-7 and J is TRBJ2-1, with D possibly being TRBD2 (6 bases). CDR1 is SSHAT and CDR2 is FNYEAQ in the germline V gene (reference sequence). The CDR3 loop spans 15 amino acids. Deletions cut 5 bases from V and 3 bases from J, with 14 bases between. CDR3 amino acids: CASSRAAGRYNEQFF. The DNA for the CDR3 is TGTGCCAGCAGCCGGGCGGCGGGGCGCTACAATGAGCAGTTCTTC.

This sequence joins TRBV6-5 and TRBJ1-1; the D gene is possibly TRBD1 (5 bases). The CDR3 totals 16 residues. Trimming took off 0 bases at V and 8 bases at J, with 19 bases between the two ends. Germline V CDR1 and CDR2: MNHEY, SVGAGI. The CDR3 DNA is TGTGCCAGCAGTTACTCTAGGGGCGGTGGTCGAAGGGAAGCTTTCTTT. Its translation: CASSYSRGGGRREAFF.

The chain links TRBV5-1 to TRBJ2-7, with unresolved D. The germline V gene encodes CDR1 SGHRS and CDR2 YFSETQ. The V gene lost 0 bases and the J gene lost 4 bases, with 2 bases spanning the gap. The CDR3 totals 11 residues. In DNA form, the CDR3 reads TGCGCCAGCAGCTTGGATTACGAGCAGTACTTC. Translating gives CASSLDYEQYF. Using reference TRBV5-1 and TRBJ2-7 for the parts outside the CDR3, the full variable domain is KAGVTQTPRYLIKTRGQQVTLSCSPISGHRSVSWYQQTPGQGLQFLFEYFSETQRNKGNFPGRFSGRQFSNSRSEMNVSTLELGDSALYLCASSLDYEQYFGPGTRLTVT.

This chain joins TRBV5-1 and TRBJ2-7; D is possibly TRBD1 (6 bases). Germline CDR1 reads SGHRS; CDR2 reads YFSETQ. The CDR3 is made up of 16 amino acids. V was pared by 0 bases and J by 6 bases, with 19 bases between. CDR3 in amino acids: CASSLALQGFSGEQYF. CDR3 DNA: TGCGCCAGCAGCTTGGCCCTCCAGGGGTTCTCAGGCGAGCAGTACTTC.

CDR3 coding DNA: TGTGCCAGCAGCTGGACTAGCGGGGGGGCGTCCTACGAGCAGTACTTC. Translation: CASSWTSGGASYEQYF. The chain is built from TRBV7-2 and TRBJ2-7; 15 positions agree with TRBD2. J lost 1 base, V lost 4 bases, and 2 bases had no gene match. The CDR3 consists of 16 residues. The germline CDR1 and CDR2 sequences are SGHTA and FQGNSA.

The CDR3 nucleotides read TGTGCCAGCAGCTTAGTTTTTGGGGGACGCGGGGAGAACACCGGGGAGCTGTTTTTT. Encoded protein: CASSLVFGGRGENTGELFF. This rearrangement joins TRBV11-3 to TRBJ2-2; the D gene is possibly TRBD2 (6 bases). CDR1 and CDR2 (germline): SGHNT, YENEEA. V gave up 1 base and J gave up 1 base, with 19 bases separating them. The CDR3 loop spans 19 amino acids.

The chain joins TRBV5-1 to TRBJ1-6; possible D gene TRBD1, 5 bases. Germline V gene sequence: CDR1 SGHRS, CDR2 YFSETQ. The CDR3 runs 17 residues. V lost 4 bases and J 9 bases, leaving 23 bases between the germline ends. The CDR3 spells CASSLGGSGVGSSPLHF. In DNA, the CDR3 is TGCGCCAGCAGCCTGGGGGGGTCGGGAGTCGGTTCTTCACCCCTCCACTTT.

This chain connects TRBV19 to TRBJ1-5, with D unresolved. CDR3 length equals 10 residues. The ends were cut back, 11 bases at V and 6 bases at J, with 8 bases in the middle. Germline CDR1 LNHDA, CDR2 SQIVND (reference sequence). In nucleotides, the CDR3 is TGTGCCTCTCGGGGTCAGCCCCAGCATTTT. As protein: CASRGQPQHF.

The chain is built from TRBV28 and TRBJ1-1; 8 bases agree with TRBD1. Per the germline V gene, CDR1 is MDHEN and CDR2 is SYDVKM. This CDR3 has 15 residues. V lost 7 bases and J lost 5; bases outside the gene matches: 12. In nucleotides, the CDR3 is TGTGCCAGCATCAATCGAGACAGGGGAGGAACTGAAGCTTTCTTT. Translating it yields CASINRDRGGTEAFF.